A single sample gave rise to the 29 T cell receptor beta chains below, sequenced in a study of blood T cell repertoires in COVID-19. TCRdb's copy holds only in-frame clones and misses some; the assay was immunoSEQ multiplex PCR. The sample lists 200,000 to 250,000 clones; around 88% were seen once. Sequencing input: PBMCs or T cells enriched from blood (not recorded which). Receptors were obtained from a woman aged 50 to 60 who had recovered from COVID-19.

V is TRBV5-1 and J is TRBJ2-7, with 7 nucleotides matching TRBD1. The CDR3 has 13 amino acids. After removal of 3 bases from V and 0 bases from J, the junction contained 0 bases not matched to a gene. Germline CDR1 SGHRS, CDR2 YFSETQ. CDR3 in DNA: TGCGCCAGCAGCTGGGACAGCTCCTACGAGCAGTACTTC. Protein product: CASSWDSSYEQYF. Looking up the rest from reference TRBV5-1 and TRBJ2-7 gives the full variable domain: KAGVTQTPRYLIKTRGQQVTLSCSPISGHRSVSWYQQTPGQGLQFLFEYFSETQRNKGNFPGRFSGRQFSNSRSEMNVSTLELGDSALYLCASSWDSSYEQYFGPGTRLTVT.

The J gene is TRBJ2-2, the V gene TRBV7-3; no definite D call. This CDR3 is 12 amino acids long. The germline CDR1 and CDR2 sequences are SGHTA and FQGTGA. The V end was cut by 4 bases, the J end by 4 bases, with 4 bases between. The CDR3 is CASSSLTGELFF. Written as DNA, the CDR3 is TGTGCCAGCAGCTCCCTCACCGGGGAGCTGTTTTTT.

V usage is TRBV6-4 and J usage is TRBJ2-1, with D possibly being TRBD2 (5 bases). Deletions cut 3 bases from V and 9 bases from J, with 9 bases between. CDR1 is MRHNA, CDR2 SNTAGT, per germline. This CDR3 spans 12 amino acids. The CDR3 bases are TGTGCCAGCAGTGAGAATGGAGGTGAGCAGTTCTTC. Translating gives CASSENGGEQFF.

The chain links TRBV18 to TRBJ2-7, with 8 bases aligning to TRBD1. Germline CDR1 and CDR2: KGHSH and LQKENI. This CDR3 comprises 17 residues. The J segment lost 2 bases and the V segment lost 4 bases, leaving 13 bases of the junction unmatched. CDR3 DNA sequence: TGTGCCAGCTCACTCGATCGAGCCGGGACAGGTGCCTACGAGCAGTACTTC. This encodes CASSLDRAGTGAYEQYF.

The chain links TRBV5-6 to TRBJ1-1, with TRBD1 identical over 11 bases. This CDR3 spans 18 amino acids. Per the germline V gene, CDR1 is SGHDT and CDR2 is YYEEEE. V trimming: 6 bases; J trimming: 3 bases; junction bases outside the gene matches: 16. The CDR3 loop is CASTTRLGQGVRDTEAFF. The CDR3 nucleotides are TGTGCCAGCACCACAAGGTTGGGACAGGGGGTAAGGGACACTGAAGCTTTCTTT. Full variable domain (rest looked up from reference TRBV5-6 and TRBJ1-1): DAGVTQSPTHLIKTRGQQVTLRCSPKSGHDTVSWYQQALGQGPQFIFQYYEEEERQRGNFPDRFSGHQFPNYSSELNVNALLLGDSALYLCASTTRLGQGVRDTEAFFGQGTRLTVV.

V usage is TRBV4-3 and J usage is TRBJ2-3, with D maybe TRBD2 (7 bases). The CDR3 consists of 16 residues. Germline V gene sequence: CDR1 LGHNA, CDR2 YSLEER. The germline V and J ends were trimmed by 4 bases and 6 bases, with 20 bases remaining between them. CDR3 bases: TGCGCCAGCAGCCGGGGGGGCCACCCTGGTCCCGATACGCAGTATTTT. This encodes CASSRGGHPGPDTQYF.

This clone was counted a single time. The chain links TRBV7-2 to TRBJ1-2; D perhaps matches TRBD1 (5 bases). The CDR3 runs to 14 residues. CDR1 and CDR2 (germline): SGHTA, FQGNSA. V lost 7 bases to trimming and J lost 4 bases, with 16 bases between them. CDR3 amino acids: CASTPLDSLYGYTF. CDR3 nucleotides: TGTGCCAGCACCCCACTCGACAGCCTCTATGGCTACACCTTC.

The chain recombines TRBV27 with TRBJ2-7, with 16 bases that match TRBD2. J was trimmed by 7 bases and V by 5 bases; bases with no gene match: 11. The germline gives CDR1 MNHEY, CDR2 SMNVEV (reference sequence). The CDR3 is 17 amino acids. CDR3 amino acids: CASSTAGLAGGNEEQYF. The CDR3 DNA reads as TGTGCCAGCAGTACCGCGGGACTAGCGGGAGGGAATGAGGAGCAGTACTTC.

V usage is TRBV9 and J usage is TRBJ1-3; D is ambiguous. The germline V gene encodes CDR1 SGDLS and CDR2 YYNGEE. CDR3 size: 17 residues. The V end was cut by 0 bases, the J end by 0 bases, with 13 bases between. The DNA of the CDR3 is TGTGCCAGCAGCGTAGTGGACTCGACGAGCTCTGGAAACACCATATATTTT. Protein: CASSVVDSTSSGNTIYF.

This chain connects TRBV4-3 to TRBJ2-3; D gene uncertain. The CDR3 extends over 16 amino acids. V gave up 2 bases and J gave up 2 bases, with 14 bases separating them. Looked up from germline, CDR1 is LGHNA and CDR2 is YSLEER. The CDR3 reads CASSQMVAATTDTQYF. CDR3 coding DNA: TGCGCCAGCAGCCAAATGGTGGCCGCAACCACAGATACGCAGTATTTT.

This clone has just a few counts. V is TRBV9 and J is TRBJ2-2; possibly TRBD2 for D (6 bases). Germline V gives CDR1 SGDLS, CDR2 YYNGEE. This CDR3 is 14 amino acids long. V lost 0 bases to trimming and J lost 9 bases, with 12 bases between them. The CDR3 sequence: CASSVVPSVRELFF. The DNA for the CDR3 is TGTGCCAGCAGCGTAGTTCCTAGCGTCAGGGAGCTGTTTTTT.

In this sample, this clone turned up once. The chain recombines TRBV7-2 with TRBJ1-4; maybe TRBD1 (6 bases). Trimming removed 1 base from V and 3 bases from J, with 9 bases in between. The CDR3 is made up of 15 amino acids. Germline CDR1 is SGHTA and CDR2 is FQGNSA. CDR3 in DNA: TGTGCCAGCAGCTTAGGGGACACGCCTAATGAAAAACTGTTTTTT. Protein: CASSLGDTPNEKLFF.

The chain combines TRBV28 with TRBJ1-1; TRBD1 matches at 8 bases. After removal of 3 bases from V and 9 bases from J, the junction contained 12 bases not matched to a gene. Per the germline V gene, CDR1 is MDHEN and CDR2 is SYDVKM. This CDR3 has 15 amino acids. This CDR3 is CASSFSGTGVFKAFF. CDR3 nucleotide sequence: TGTGCCAGCAGTTTTTCTGGGACAGGCGTTTTCAAAGCTTTCTTT.

The chain links TRBV4-3 to TRBJ1-5; 7 positions agree with TRBD1. CDR1 and CDR2 from the germline V gene are LGHNA and YSLEER. The CDR3 contains 13 residues. V lost 6 bases and J lost 7; bases outside the gene matches: 6. In DNA form, the CDR3 reads TGCGCCAGCAGAGGGACAGAAATACAGCCCCAGCATTTT. This translates into CASRGTEIQPQHF.

This sequence joins TRBV11-2 and TRBJ1-4, with D perhaps TRBD1 (6 bases). This CDR3 has 15 residues. The germline V gene has CDR1 SGHAT and CDR2 FQNNGV. V dropped 3 bases and J dropped 5 bases, with 13 bases sitting between them. CDR3 protein: CASSFSGTSNEKLFF. The CDR3 region has the DNA TGTGCCAGCAGCTTCTCCGGGACATCAAATGAAAAACTGTTTTTT.

The chain links TRBV5-6 to TRBJ1-1, with D uncertain. This CDR3 has 11 residues. CDR1 is SGHDT and CDR2 is YYEEEE in the germline V gene. Trimming removed 4 bases from V and 4 bases from J, with 5 bases in between. The CDR3 DNA follows: TGTGCCAGCAGCCTGAGCACTGAAGCTTTCTTT. Protein sequence: CASSLSTEAFF.

In DNA, the CDR3 is TGTGCCAGCAGTGATCATGGGACAGTTTCTTCGGGGCAGTTCTTC. Translation: CASSDHGTVSSGQFF. This chain joins TRBV2 and TRBJ2-1; 7 bases match TRBD1. Trimming took 3 bases from V and 12 from J; bases not matched to a gene: 14. Germline V CDR1 and CDR2: SNHLY, FYNNEI. The CDR3 is 15 residues long.

The rearrangement joins TRBV6-1 to TRBJ2-3, with 7 bases aligning to TRBD2. CDR1 and CDR2 from the germline V gene are MNHNS and SASEGT. The CDR3 runs to 15 residues. Trimming cost V 3 bases and J 4 bases; bases outside gene matches: 7. The CDR3 region has the DNA TGTGCCAGCAGTGAGGGGACTACCAGGGCAGATACGCAGTATTTT. Its protein product is CASSEGTTRADTQYF.

CDR3 residues: CASSLGTTAYNEQFF. As DNA, the CDR3 is TGCGCCAGCAGCTTGGGGACTACAGCCTACAATGAGCAGTTCTTC. This chain joins TRBV5-1 and TRBJ2-1, with D perhaps TRBD2 (6 bases). CDR3 length: 15 residues. Trimming cost V 0 bases and J 2 bases, with 9 bases left between them. From germline, CDR1 is SGHRS and CDR2 YFSETQ.

The chain employs TRBV30 and TRBJ2-3; a weak D match, TRBD2 (7 bases). Trimming cost V 2 bases and J 0 bases, with 12 bases left between them. Germline V gives CDR1 GTSNPN, CDR2 SVGIG (reference sequence). The CDR3 runs 15 residues. The CDR3 DNA follows: TGTGCCTGGAGTCGGGCGGGGGCCAGCACAGATACGCAGTATTTT. It codes for CAWSRAGASTDTQYF.

The CDR3 sequence: CASSAGREQYF. The CDR3 DNA follows: TGTGCCAGCAGCGCAGGGCGAGAGCAGTACTTC. This chain connects TRBV7-3 to TRBJ2-7; tentative D call: TRBD1 (5 bases). The V end lost 5 bases, the J end lost 7 bases, and 9 bases lay between the germline ends. Germline V gene lookup returns CDR1 SGHTA and CDR2 FQGTGA. CDR3 length: 11 residues. Full variable domain (remainder filled in from reference TRBV7-3 and TRBJ2-7): GAGVSQTPSNKVTEKGKYVELRCDPISGHTALYWYRQSLGQGPEFLIYFQGTGAADDSGLPNDRFFAVRPEGSVSTLKIQRTERGDSAVYLCASSAGREQYFGPGTRLTVT.

The CDR3 DNA reads as TGTGCCTGGAGGGGGCCTAGCGGGACGTACCAAGAGACCCAGTACTTC. Encoded protein: CAWRGPSGTYQETQYF. The chain recombines TRBV30 with TRBJ2-5; 9 nucleotides match TRBD2. CDR1 is GTSNPN, CDR2 SVGIG, per germline (reference sequence). V shed 3 bases, J shed 0 bases, and the junction held 8 bases outside the gene matches. The CDR3 loop spans 16 amino acids.

The count of this clone is one. The rearrangement uses TRBV14 and TRBJ2-6; D ambiguous. CDR1 is SGHDN and CDR2 is FVKESK in the germline V gene. Between the trimmed V and J ends, which lost 7 bases and 4 bases, there was a span of 23 bases. CDR3 length equals 18 residues. CDR3 sequence reads: CASNNQERPFGGANVLTF. CDR3 sequence (DNA): TGTGCCAGCAACAATCAGGAACGGCCCTTTGGAGGGGCCAACGTCCTGACTTTC.

The J gene is TRBJ1-1, the V gene TRBV29-1; D unresolved. CDR1 and CDR2 from the germline V gene are SQVTM and ANQGSEA. V was shortened by 2 bases and J by 3 bases, with 10 bases between the two germline ends. This CDR3 spans 13 amino acids. The chain's CDR3 is CSVEKQSDTEAFF. DNA for the CDR3: TGCAGCGTTGAAAAACAGTCAGACACTGAAGCTTTCTTT.

The rearrangement links TRBV10-2 to TRBJ2-7; maybe TRBD2 (6 bases). V lost 2 bases to trimming and J lost 4 bases, with 21 bases between them. This CDR3 region has 17 residues. Germline loops: CDR1 WSHSY, CDR2 SAAADI. CDR3 in amino acids: CASSERDWITSYYEQYF. CDR3 nucleotide sequence: TGCGCCAGCAGTGAGAGGGACTGGATAACATCCTATTACGAGCAGTACTTC.

This chain links TRBV6-2 or TRBV6-3 with TRBJ2-7; TRBD2 agrees at 11 bases. Germline V gives CDR1 MNHEY, CDR2 SVGEGT. The CDR3 is 16 residues long. V shed 6 bases and J 2 bases; nucleotides not matched to a gene: 9. The CDR3 DNA is TGTGCCAGCAGCGACGTAGGGACTAGCGGCGCCTACGAGCAGTACTTC. Amino acids: CASSDVGTSGAYEQYF.

V usage is TRBV9 and J usage is TRBJ2-5; 9 bases are a match to TRBD2. Trimming removed 0 bases from V and 1 base from J; junction bases left unmatched: 4. From germline, CDR1 is SGDLS and CDR2 YYNGEE. The CDR3 is made up of 16 amino acids. The CDR3 loop is CASSVGLAGVQETQYF. CDR3 in DNA: TGTGCCAGCAGCGTAGGGTTAGCGGGGGTCCAAGAGACCCAGTACTTC.

The chain uses TRBV2 and TRBJ2-6, with D perhaps TRBD1 (6 bases). V was clipped by 3 bases and J by 0 bases, with 9 bases between them. The CDR3 is made up of 16 amino acids. Germline lookup yields CDR1 SNHLY and CDR2 FYNNEI. CDR3 sequence (DNA): TGTGCCAGCAGTGAGGGGGCTCACTCTGGGGCCAACGTCCTGACTTTC. This translates into CASSEGAHSGANVLTF.

The chain couples TRBV7-2 to TRBJ1-2; tentative D call: TRBD1 (6 bases). Germline CDR1 reads SGHTA; CDR2 reads FQGNSA. The CDR3 covers 15 residues. V dropped 0 bases and J dropped 4 bases, with 12 bases sitting between them. CDR3 sequence (DNA): TGTGCCAGCAGCTTAGCGGCGGGGGCCGGCTATGGCTACACCTTC. Protein: CASSLAAGAGYGYTF.